The clone carrying this T cell receptor beta chain was detected only once. Its target is not known. These data are taken from a study of T cell repertoires in cytomegalovirus infection. As for the study in general: Through public TCR beta signatures, both CMV infection and matching HLA type were indicated.

Broader study findings: There were carriers of CMV plus the relevant HLA, and cumulative public TCR beta family frequency identified them. HLA-C-restricted, CMV-specific TCR beta clonotypes were dominant ex vivo.

TCRdb re-analysed the reads in MiXCR, keeping a single row per CDR3 protein. The sample records around 450,000 distinct CDR3 sequences, roughly 30% being singletons. The receptor was isolated from a human donor in good health (CMV status not recorded). Some clones in this sample may be carry-over from other donors' samples. Sequencing was carried out using PBMCs.

The CDR3 DNA reads TGCGCCAGCAGCTCCGGGACAGGGAATGCCTACGAGCAGTACTTC. It is translated as CASSSGTGNAYEQYF. The chain employs TRBV5-1 and TRBJ2-7; 9 bases line up with TRBD1. Germline-derived CDR1 and CDR2 are SGHRS and YFSETQ. The ends lost 3 bases at V and 2 bases at J; junction bases unmatched: 6. The CDR3 runs 15 residues.